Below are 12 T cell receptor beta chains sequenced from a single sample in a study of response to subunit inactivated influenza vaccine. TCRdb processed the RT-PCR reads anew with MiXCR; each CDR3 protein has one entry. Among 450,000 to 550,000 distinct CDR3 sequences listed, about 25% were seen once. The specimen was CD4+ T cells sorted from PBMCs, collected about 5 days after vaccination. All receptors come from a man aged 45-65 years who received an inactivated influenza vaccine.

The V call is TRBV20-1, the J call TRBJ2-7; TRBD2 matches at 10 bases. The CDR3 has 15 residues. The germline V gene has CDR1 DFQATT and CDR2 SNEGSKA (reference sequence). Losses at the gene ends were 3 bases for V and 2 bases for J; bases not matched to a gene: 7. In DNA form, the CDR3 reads TGCAGTGCTAGCGAGGCTAGCGGGAGCCCCTACGAGCAGTACTTC. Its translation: CSASEASGSPYEQYF.

The CDR3 nucleotides read TGCAGTGTCAGGGGCCCGTGGACAGGCTACGAGCAGTACTTC. Its protein is CSVRGPWTGYEQYF. The chain joins TRBV20-1 to TRBJ2-7; TRBD1 matches 7 bases. CDR1 is DFQATT, CDR2 SNEGSKA, per germline (reference sequence). The ends lost 7 bases at V and 3 bases at J; junction bases unmatched: 12. There are 14 residues in the CDR3.

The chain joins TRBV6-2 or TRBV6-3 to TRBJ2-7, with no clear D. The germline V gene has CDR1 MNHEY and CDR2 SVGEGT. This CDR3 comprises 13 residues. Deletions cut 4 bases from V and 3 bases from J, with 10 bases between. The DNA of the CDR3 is TGTGCCAGCAGTTCTCTATACGGCTACGAGCAGTACTTC. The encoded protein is CASSSLYGYEQYF.

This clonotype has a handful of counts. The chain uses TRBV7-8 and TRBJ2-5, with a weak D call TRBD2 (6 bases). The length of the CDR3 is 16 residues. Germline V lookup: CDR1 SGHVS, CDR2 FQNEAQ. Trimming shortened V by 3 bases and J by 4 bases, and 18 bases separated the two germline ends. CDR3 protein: CASSLMMTGVGETQYF. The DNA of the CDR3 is TGTGCCAGCAGCTTGATGATGACGGGGGTCGGAGAGACCCAGTACTTC.

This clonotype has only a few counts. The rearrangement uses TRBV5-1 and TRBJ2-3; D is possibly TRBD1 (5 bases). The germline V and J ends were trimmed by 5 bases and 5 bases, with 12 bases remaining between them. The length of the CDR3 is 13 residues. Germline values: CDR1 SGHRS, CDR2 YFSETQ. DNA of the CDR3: TGCGCCAGCAGAGAAGGGGTAGAAGATACGCAGTATTTT. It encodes CASREGVEDTQYF.

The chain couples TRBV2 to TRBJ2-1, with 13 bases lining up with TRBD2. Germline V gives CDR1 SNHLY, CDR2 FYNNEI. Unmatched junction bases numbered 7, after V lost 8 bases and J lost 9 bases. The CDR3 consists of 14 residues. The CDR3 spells CASGGLAGAGEQFF. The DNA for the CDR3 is TGTGCCAGCGGTGGACTAGCGGGAGCCGGTGAGCAGTTCTTC.

This chain's CDR3 is CASSLSYNQPQHF. The CDR3 coding sequence is TGTGCCAGCAGTTTATCGTACAATCAGCCCCAGCATTTT. V usage is TRBV27 and J usage is TRBJ1-5; D is ambiguous. V was clipped by 0 bases and J by 3 bases, with 3 bases between them. Germline V gives CDR1 MNHEY, CDR2 SMNVEV (reference sequence). The CDR3 runs to 13 residues.

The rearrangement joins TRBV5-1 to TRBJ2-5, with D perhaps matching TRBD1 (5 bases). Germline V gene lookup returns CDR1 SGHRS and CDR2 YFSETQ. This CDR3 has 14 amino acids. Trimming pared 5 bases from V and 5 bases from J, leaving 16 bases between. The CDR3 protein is CASSWGTSVETQYF. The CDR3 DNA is TGCGCCAGCAGTTGGGGCACCTCAGTGGAGACCCAGTACTTC.

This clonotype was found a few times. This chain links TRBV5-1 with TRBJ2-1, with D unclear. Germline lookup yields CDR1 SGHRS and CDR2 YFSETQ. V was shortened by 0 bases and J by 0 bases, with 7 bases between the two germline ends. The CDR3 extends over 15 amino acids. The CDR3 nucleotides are TGCGCCAGCAGCTTGGAAGGGTTCTCCTACAATGAGCAGTTCTTC. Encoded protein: CASSLEGFSYNEQFF.

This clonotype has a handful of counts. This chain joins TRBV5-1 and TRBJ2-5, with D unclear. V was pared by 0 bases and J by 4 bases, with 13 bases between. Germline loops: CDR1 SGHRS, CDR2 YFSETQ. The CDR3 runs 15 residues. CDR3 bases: TGCGCCAGCAGCTTGGAGGTAGGAATAGGAGAGACCCAGTACTTC. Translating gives CASSLEVGIGETQYF.

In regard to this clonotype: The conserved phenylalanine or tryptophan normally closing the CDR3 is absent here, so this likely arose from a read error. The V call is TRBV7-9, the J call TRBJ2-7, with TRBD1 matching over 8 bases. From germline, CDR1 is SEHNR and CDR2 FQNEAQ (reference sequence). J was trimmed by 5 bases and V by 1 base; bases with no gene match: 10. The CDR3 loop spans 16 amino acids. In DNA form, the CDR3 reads TGTGCCAGCAGCTTAGGAGCCACAGGGGGAGTAGACGAGCAGTACTTA. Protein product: CASSLGATGGVDEQYL.

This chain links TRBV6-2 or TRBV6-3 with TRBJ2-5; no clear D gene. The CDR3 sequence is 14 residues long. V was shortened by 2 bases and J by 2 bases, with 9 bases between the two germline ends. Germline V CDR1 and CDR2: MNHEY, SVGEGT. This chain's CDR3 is CASSYPGFQETQYF. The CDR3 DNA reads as TGTGCCAGCAGTTACCCAGGATTTCAAGAGACCCAGTACTTC.